These 5 T cell receptor beta chains were all obtained from the same sample, sequenced in a study of CD4 T cells in lung cancer. Repertoires were generated with immunoSEQ multiplex PCR, while TCRdb's copy carries only in-frame clones and drops some. The table includes fewer than 5,000 clones, around 70% detected once. The sequencing sample was made of lung tumor tissue. The source of these receptors is a man between 60 and 75 years old with non-small cell lung cancer.

As for this clone: This same CDR3 is encoded by further DNA sequences in the sample. The rearrangement uses TRBV27 and TRBJ1-1; D might be TRBD1 (5 bases). Germline-derived CDR1 and CDR2 are MNHEY and SMNVEV (reference sequence). V dropped 6 bases and J dropped 1 base, with 6 bases sitting between them. This CDR3 is built from 12 residues. The CDR3 DNA reads as TGTGCCAGCAGGACAGCGAACACTGAAGCTTTCTTT. Translated, it gives CASRTANTEAFF.

This clone appeared once. This chain uses TRBV5-1 with TRBJ1-1; unclear D gene. This CDR3 is built from 15 residues. The germline gives CDR1 SGHRS, CDR2 YFSETQ. V was trimmed by 0 bases and J by 2 bases, leaving 11 bases between them. The CDR3 protein is CASSLAGTDNTEAFF. DNA of the CDR3: TGCGCCAGCAGCTTGGCGGGAACAGATAACACTGAAGCTTTCTTT.

V usage is TRBV5-1 and J usage is TRBJ2-3; the match to TRBD1 covers 10 bases. There are 14 residues in the CDR3. Losses at the gene ends were 5 bases for V and 6 bases for J; bases not matched to a gene: 6. Germline V gene sequence: CDR1 SGHRS, CDR2 YFSETQ. CDR3 nucleotides: TGCGCCAGCAGATCGGGACAGGGGCTTGATACGCAGTATTTT. This translates into CASRSGQGLDTQYF.

This clone has only one observation. The V and J genes are TRBV19 and TRBJ2-2, with 8 bases lining up with TRBD1. The V gene's germline CDR1 is LNHDA and CDR2 SQIVND (reference sequence). After removal of 2 bases from V and 3 bases from J, the junction contained 8 bases not matched to a gene. The CDR3 is made up of 17 amino acids. Written as DNA, the CDR3 is TGTGCCAGTAGTATAAGGGCAGGGGGCGCGGACACCGGGGAGCTGTTTTTT. The encoded protein is CASSIRAGGADTGELFF.

This clone was recorded a few times. The genes are TRBV6-1 and TRBJ1-1; 8 bases line up with TRBD1. Germline CDR1 and CDR2: MNHNS and SASEGT. The CDR3 has 14 amino acids. The V segment lost 4 bases and the J segment 4 bases; nucleotides outside the gene matches: 5. The CDR3 here is CASSAIQGVTEAFF. The CDR3, as DNA: TGTGCCAGCAGTGCCATACAGGGGGTCACTGAAGCTTTCTTT.